The 2 T cell receptor beta chains given below trace back to one sample, sequenced in a study of T cell responses to AZD1222 COVID-19 vaccine. Method: immunoSEQ multiplex PCR; TCRdb's copy keeps in-frame clones and lacks some. The repertoire holds 90,000 to 95,000 clones, with approximately 90% as singletons. The starting material was peripheral blood, obtained on day 0 of AZD1222 vaccination. These receptors all come from an adult in good health.

This clone was recorded only once. The same CDR3 is also encoded by other DNA sequences in this sample. The chain employs TRBV7-9 and TRBJ1-6; no clear D gene. This CDR3 has 12 amino acids. Germline values: CDR1 SEHNR, CDR2 FQNEAQ (reference sequence). Trimming stripped 3 bases from V and 7 bases from J, with 4 bases between. CDR3 in amino acids: CASSFTNSPLHF. The CDR3 DNA sequence: TGTGCCAGCAGCTTTACGAATTCACCCCTCCACTTT. Full variable domain (outside the CDR3, taken from reference TRBV7-9 and TRBJ1-6): DTGVSQNPRHKITKRGQNVTFRCDPISEHNRLYWYRQTLGQGPEFLTYFQNEAQLEKSRLLSDRFSAERPKGSFSTLEIQRTEQGDSAMYLCASSFTNSPLHFGNGTRLTVT.

This clone was counted a few times. The V call is TRBV7-9, the J call TRBJ1-2; no clear D gene. This CDR3 contains 13 residues. Germline loops: CDR1 SEHNR, CDR2 FQNEAQ (reference sequence). Trimming took off 1 base at V and 3 bases at J, with 6 bases between the two ends. CDR3 nucleotide sequence: TGTGCCAGCAGCTTAGTCGGGGACTATGGCTACACCTTC. Translated: CASSLVGDYGYTF. The whole variable domain, remainder taken from reference TRBV7-9 and TRBJ1-2, is DTGVSQNPRHKITKRGQNVTFRCDPISEHNRLYWYRQTLGQGPEFLTYFQNEAQLEKSRLLSDRFSAERPKGSFSTLEIQRTEQGDSAMYLCASSLVGDYGYTFGSGTRLTVV.